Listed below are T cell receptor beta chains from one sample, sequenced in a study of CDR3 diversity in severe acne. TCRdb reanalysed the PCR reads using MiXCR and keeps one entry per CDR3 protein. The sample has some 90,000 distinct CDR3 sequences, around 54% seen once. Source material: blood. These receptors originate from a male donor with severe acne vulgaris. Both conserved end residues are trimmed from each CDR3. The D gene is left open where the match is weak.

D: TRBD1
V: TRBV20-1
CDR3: SAKTGPSGANVLT

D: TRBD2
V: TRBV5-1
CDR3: ASSGVAGVREQY

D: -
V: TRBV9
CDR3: ASSGVPNTGELF

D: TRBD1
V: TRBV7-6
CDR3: ASSLGDRNTEAF

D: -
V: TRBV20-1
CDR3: SVTTEAF

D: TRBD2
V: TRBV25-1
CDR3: ASPRLARPDTQY

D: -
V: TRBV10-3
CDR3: ASSYATGGSEAF

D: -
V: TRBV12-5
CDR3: ASGLRPGGTEAF

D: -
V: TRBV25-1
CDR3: ASSDGGYTEAF

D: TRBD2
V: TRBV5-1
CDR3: ASSGGGRTDTQY

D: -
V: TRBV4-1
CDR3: ASSRISDRSSGNTIY

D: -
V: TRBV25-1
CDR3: ASSEAGRNTEAF

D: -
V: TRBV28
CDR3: ASLDGGAYNGYT

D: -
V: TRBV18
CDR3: ASSPPGIANQPQH

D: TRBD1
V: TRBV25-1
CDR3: ASTLGQGDNSPLH

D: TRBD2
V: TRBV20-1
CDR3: SAGDGGGGDRYNEQF

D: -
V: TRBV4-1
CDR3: ASSQDLRSATDTQY

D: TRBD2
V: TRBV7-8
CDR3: ASSLRLAGGRTGELF

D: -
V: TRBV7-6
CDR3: ASSPATGETEALFGQGNEQF

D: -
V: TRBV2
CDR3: AIRVQGASYNEQF

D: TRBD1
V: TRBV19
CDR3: ASSIGGQGHGYT

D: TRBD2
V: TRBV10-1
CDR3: ASRGGGTSGRGADTQY

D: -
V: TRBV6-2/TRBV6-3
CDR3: ASMDQTGGYT

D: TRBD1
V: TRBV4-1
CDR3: ASSQRTGVGYEQY

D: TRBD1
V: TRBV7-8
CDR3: ASSLGQGATYEQY

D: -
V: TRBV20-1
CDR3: SARDEGTNTGELF

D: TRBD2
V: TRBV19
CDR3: ASSIDTGRGETQY

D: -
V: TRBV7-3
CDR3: ASALEPRFTDTQY

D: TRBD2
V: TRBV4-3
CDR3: ASSQGLAQARGELF

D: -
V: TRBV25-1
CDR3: ASSELGSDGYT

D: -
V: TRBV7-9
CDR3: ASSLATGKTEAF

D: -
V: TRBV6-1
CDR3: ASSKSPTGSAF

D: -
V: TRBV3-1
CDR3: ASSLRSGPGGSEQY